The 20 T cell receptor beta chains in this list originate from one sample, sequenced in a study of CD8+CD57+ T cells in acquired aplastic anemia. Template material for TCR beta VDJ and CDR3 profiling consisted of genomic DNA. TCRdb ran MiXCR on the reads and lists one entry per CDR3 protein. This table holds roughly 190,000 distinct CDR3 sequences, less than 65% found once. The sample was sorted CD4+, CD8+, or CD8+CD57+ T cells (not recorded which) from PBMCs. These receptors came from a human donor in good health, serving as a control.

This clonotype was picked up many times. The chain uses TRBV19 and TRBJ1-1; D is unresolved. CDR3 length: 12 amino acids. The V gene's germline CDR1 is LNHDA and CDR2 SQIVND (reference sequence). V was trimmed by 5 bases and J by 10 bases, leaving 14 bases between them. CDR3 coding DNA: TGTGCCAGTAGTGAGACGGCCGGCGCAGCTTTCTTT. Translating gives CASSETAGAAFF.

The rearrangement uses TRBV7-3 and TRBJ2-3; 9 nucleotides agree with TRBD2. After removal of 0 bases from V and 6 bases from J, the junction contained 7 bases not matched to a gene. The CDR3 contains 16 residues. CDR1 and CDR2 (germline): SGHTA, FQGTGA. The CDR3 sequence is CASSLTGGGGWDTQYF. The CDR3 coding sequence is TGTGCCAGCAGCTTAACGGGCGGGGGGGGATGGGATACGCAGTATTTT.

This chain uses TRBV7-3 with TRBJ2-5, with D possibly TRBD2 on 5 matching bases. The germline V gene has CDR1 SGHTA and CDR2 FQGTGA. The V gene lost 2 bases and the J gene lost 4 bases, with 14 bases spanning the gap. The CDR3 consists of 15 residues. In DNA form, the CDR3 reads TGTGCCAGCAGCTTATCGCGAGCTAGCCCAGAGACCCAGTACTTC. It is translated as CASSLSRASPETQYF.

In its sample, this clonotype was seen many times. V usage is TRBV19 and J usage is TRBJ2-7; D is uncertain. The length of the CDR3 is 12 residues. CDR1 is LNHDA and CDR2 is SQIVND in the germline V gene (reference sequence). Trimming cost V 4 bases and J 2 bases, with 6 bases left between them. The CDR3 region is CASSNVPYEQYF. CDR3 in DNA: TGTGCCAGTAGTAATGTCCCCTACGAGCAGTACTTC.

J is TRBJ2-7 and V is TRBV14, with a tentative D call TRBD2 (6 bases). The CDR3 totals 14 residues. V lost 0 bases to trimming and J lost 6 bases, with 12 bases between them. CDR1 and CDR2 from the germline V gene are SGHDN and FVKESK. CDR3 bases: TGTGCCAGCAGCCAAGATGTCGGGGGACCCGAGCAGTACTTC. It encodes CASSQDVGGPEQYF.

The CDR3 bases are TGTGCCACGACCGTGGGACTAGCGGGGTACAATGAGCAGTTCTTC. Its translation: CATTVGLAGYNEQFF. This chain links TRBV7-2 with TRBJ2-1; 13 nucleotides line up with TRBD2. The germline V gene encodes CDR1 SGHTA and CDR2 FQGNSA. The V and J ends lost 10 bases and 4 bases, in that order; junction bases with no gene match: 7. The length of the CDR3 is 15 residues.

The chain couples TRBV9 to TRBJ1-2; D ambiguous. Germline V gives CDR1 SGDLS, CDR2 YYNGEE. The length of the CDR3 is 13 residues. Trimming removed 2 bases from V and 4 bases from J, with 9 bases in between. The CDR3 spells CASSVPGSYGYTF. The CDR3 DNA follows: TGTGCCAGCAGCGTTCCGGGGTCCTATGGCTACACCTTC.

The gene calls are TRBV7-9 and TRBJ2-2; D call uncertain. Trimming left V 1 base short and J 7 bases short, with 10 bases between. This CDR3 is built from 14 residues. CDR1 and CDR2 from the germline V gene are SEHNR and FQNEAQ (reference sequence). CDR3 protein: CASSLGDAIGELFF. CDR3 nucleotide sequence: TGTGCCAGCAGCTTAGGGGATGCGATCGGGGAGCTGTTTTTT.

This clonotype was found many times. The V call is TRBV28, the J call TRBJ2-7, with TRBD1 matching over 7 bases. Germline loops: CDR1 MDHEN, CDR2 SYDVKM. The length of the CDR3 is 13 residues. Trimming at V came to 6 bases and at J to 6 bases, leaving 8 bases not matched to a gene. CDR3 DNA sequence: TGTGCCAGCAGGCCTAGGGGGCGCAGCGAGCAGTACTTC. It is translated as CASRPRGRSEQYF.

This clonotype was counted at least ten times. The rearrangement links TRBV7-3 to TRBJ1-1, with D uncertain. The CDR3 contains 14 residues. Trimming shortened V by 1 base and J by 4 bases, and 10 bases separated the two germline ends. In germline, CDR1 is SGHTA, CDR2 FQGTGA. Written as DNA, the CDR3 is TGTGCCAGCAGCTTAATCGGAGGGAGCACTGAAGCTTTCTTT. This translates into CASSLIGGSTEAFF.

V usage is TRBV19 and J usage is TRBJ2-7; TRBD2 matches at 8 bases. This CDR3 region has 15 residues. The V and J ends lost 3 bases and 4 bases, in that order; junction bases with no gene match: 8. Looked up from germline, CDR1 is LNHDA and CDR2 is SQIVND (reference sequence). The CDR3 DNA reads TGTGCCAGTAGTATGGCAGCGGGAGAACAGTACGAGCAGTACTTC. It codes for CASSMAAGEQYEQYF.

The V and J genes are TRBV7-2 and TRBJ1-1, with D unresolved. Deletions cut 1 base from V and 8 bases from J, with 8 bases between. CDR1 and CDR2 from the germline V gene are SGHTA and FQGNSA. The CDR3 runs to 12 residues. CDR3 amino acids: CASSLDIPEAFF. The CDR3 DNA sequence: TGTGCCAGCAGCTTAGATATACCGGAAGCTTTCTTT. Filled out from reference TRBV7-2 and TRBJ1-1, the complete variable domain reads GAGVSQSPSNKVTEKGKDVELRCDPISGHTALYWYRQSLGQGLEFLIYFQGNSAPDKSGLPSDRFSAERTGGSVSTLTIQRTQQEDSAVYLCASSLDIPEAFFGQGTRLTVV.

The table lists this clonotype with many counts. The chain recombines TRBV12-3 or TRBV12-4 with TRBJ1-5, with a weak D call TRBD1 (5 bases). V dropped 6 bases and J dropped 5 bases, with 14 bases sitting between them. The CDR3 loop spans 14 amino acids. CDR3 bases: TGTGCCAGCAGCATCAGGGCCCGGCATCAGCCCCAGCATTTT. It translates to CASSIRARHQPQHF.

The chain recombines TRBV7-6 with TRBJ2-5, with D tentatively TRBD1 or TRBD2 (5 bases each). Germline-derived CDR1 and CDR2 are SGHVS and FNYEAQ. CDR3 length: 14 amino acids. Trimming removed 5 bases at V and 1 base at J, with 11 bases between. CDR3 in DNA: TGTGCCAGCAGCCCGGGGACGGTCCAAGAGACCCAGTACTTC. Its protein is CASSPGTVQETQYF. Full variable domain (missing parts from reference TRBV7-6 and TRBJ2-5): GAGVSQSPRYKVTKRGQDVALRCDPISGHVSLYWYRQALGQGPEFLTYFNYEAQQDKSGLPNDRFSAERPEGSISTLTIQRTEQRDSAMYRCASSPGTVQETQYFGPGTRLLVL.

At least ten counts were recorded for this clonotype. The chain employs TRBV11-2 and TRBJ2-1, with a tentative D call TRBD1 (6 bases). The CDR3 loop spans 17 amino acids. The germline gives CDR1 SGHAT, CDR2 FQNNGV. Between the trimmed V and J ends, which lost 5 bases and 6 bases, there was a span of 23 bases. The CDR3 nucleotides are TGTGCCAGCAGCCGTATACAGGGACCTTCCAATTCCAATGAGCAGTTCTTC. Translation gives CASSRIQGPSNSNEQFF.

J is TRBJ1-2 and V is TRBV7-2; 7 bases line up with TRBD1. The germline gives CDR1 SGHTA, CDR2 FQGNSA. The V and J ends lost 2 bases and 6 bases, in that order; junction bases with no gene match: 9. There are 15 residues in the CDR3. The CDR3 nucleotides read TGTGCCAGCAGCTTAAGTTTGACAGGGTTTGATGGCTACACCTTC. It specifies CASSLSLTGFDGYTF. Drawing the rest from reference TRBV7-2 and TRBJ1-2, the complete variable domain is GAGVSQSPSNKVTEKGKDVELRCDPISGHTALYWYRQSLGQGLEFLIYFQGNSAPDKSGLPSDRFSAERTGGSVSTLTIQRTQQEDSAVYLCASSLSLTGFDGYTFGSGTRLTVV.

The chain links TRBV5-1 to TRBJ1-1, with D perhaps matching TRBD1 (6 bases). The CDR3 length is 14 residues. V lost 2 bases, J lost 4 bases, and 12 bases lay in between. Germline CDR1 and CDR2: SGHRS and YFSETQ. The CDR3 is CASSLGLQGTEAFF. CDR3 coding DNA: TGCGCCAGCAGCTTAGGCCTACAGGGCACTGAAGCTTTCTTT.

This clonotype was recorded many times. J is TRBJ1-5 and V is TRBV19; D may be TRBD1 (5 bases). The V gene's germline CDR1 is LNHDA and CDR2 SQIVND (reference sequence). CDR3 size: 16 residues. V was pared by 6 bases and J by 3 bases, with 18 bases between. The CDR3 DNA sequence: TGTGCCAGTAGCTGGGTAGGCAGGGTGAACAATCAGCCCCAGCATTTT. This gives the protein CASSWVGRVNNQPQHF. The entire variable domain, with the rest obtained from reference TRBV19 and TRBJ1-5, is as follows: DGGITQSPKYLFRKEGQNVTLSCEQNLNHDAMYWYRQDPGQGLRLIYYSQIVNDFQKGDIAEGYSVSREKKESFPLTVTSAQKNPTAFYLCASSWVGRVNNQPQHFGDGTRLSIL.

This clonotype was observed a few times. The gene calls are TRBV7-9 and TRBJ2-1, with D unresolved. The germline V gene has CDR1 SEHNR and CDR2 FQNEAQ (reference sequence). V was shortened by 5 bases and J by 4 bases, with 15 bases between the two germline ends. The CDR3 has 15 amino acids. CDR3 coding DNA: TGTGCCAGCAGCCCAGCCCAGGTCCCTTACAATGAGCAGTTCTTC. Translation: CASSPAQVPYNEQFF.

V and J are TRBV7-9 and TRBJ1-2; D is undetermined. V was cut by 1 base and J by 2 bases, with 14 bases left in between. The CDR3 totals 16 residues. The V gene's germline CDR1 is SEHNR and CDR2 FQNEAQ (reference sequence). CDR3 residues: CASSLGFRELNYGYTF. The DNA for the CDR3 is TGTGCCAGCAGCTTAGGGTTTCGGGAACTCAACTATGGCTACACCTTC. Full variable domain (remainder filled in from reference TRBV7-9 and TRBJ1-2): DTGVSQNPRHKITKRGQNVTFRCDPISEHNRLYWYRQTLGQGPEFLTYFQNEAQLEKSRLLSDRFSAERPKGSFSTLEIQRTEQGDSAMYLCASSLGFRELNYGYTFGSGTRLTVV.